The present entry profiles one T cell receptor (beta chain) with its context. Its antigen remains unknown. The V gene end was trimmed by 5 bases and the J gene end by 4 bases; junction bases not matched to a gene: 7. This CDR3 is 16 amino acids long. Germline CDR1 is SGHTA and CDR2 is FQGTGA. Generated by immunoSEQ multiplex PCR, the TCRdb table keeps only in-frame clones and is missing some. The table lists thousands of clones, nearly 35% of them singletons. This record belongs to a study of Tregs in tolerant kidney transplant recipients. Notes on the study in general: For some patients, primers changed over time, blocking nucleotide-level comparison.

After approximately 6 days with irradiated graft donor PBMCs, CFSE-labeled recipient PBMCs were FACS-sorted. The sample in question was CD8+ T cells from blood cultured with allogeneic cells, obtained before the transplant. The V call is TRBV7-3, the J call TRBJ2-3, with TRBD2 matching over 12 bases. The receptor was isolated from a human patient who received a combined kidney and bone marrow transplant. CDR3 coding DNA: TGTGCCAGCAGCATCCTTCTAGCGGGGGGGCCAGATACGCAGTATTTT. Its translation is CASSILLAGGPDTQYF.